Following are 9 T cell receptor beta chains from one sample sequenced in a study of human T cells and chemical hapten exposure. TCRdb reanalysed the RACE reads using MiXCR and keeps one entry per CDR3 protein. Here the sample spans about 90,000 distinct CDR3 sequences, around 7.9% being singletons. Specified time point: pre-sensitization, week 0. Described treatment: therapeutic diphenylcyclopropenone sensitization with weekly scalp DPC. The sequenced sample was whole blood, obtained in connection with sensitization to the hapten diphenylcyclopropenone (DPC). These receptors were taken from a man aged 35 to 55 with alopecia areata. Some clones in this sample may be carry-over from other donors' samples.

This clonotype was detected ten times or more. The V and J genes are TRBV12-3 or TRBV12-4 and TRBJ2-1, with D unclear. CDR3 length: 12 residues. Trimming cost V 3 bases and J 9 bases, with 9 bases left between them. CDR3 sequence: CASSFSRSEQFF. The CDR3 nucleotides are TGTGCCAGCAGTTTTAGTCGGAGTGAGCAGTTCTTC.

This clonotype was detected a few times. This chain connects TRBV18 to TRBJ2-1; TRBD1 matches at 11 bases. Germline lookup yields CDR1 KGHSH and CDR2 LQKENI. The CDR3 runs 15 residues. V was clipped by 0 bases and J by 9 bases; unmatched bases: 4. CDR3 sequence reads: CASSPPGQGVSEQFF. DNA for the CDR3: TGTGCCAGCTCACCACCGGGACAGGGGGTCAGTGAGCAGTTCTTC.

J is TRBJ1-2 and V is TRBV28; D uncertain. There are 13 residues in the CDR3. Trimming took off 5 bases at V and 4 bases at J, with 11 bases between the two ends. Germline values: CDR1 MDHEN, CDR2 SYDVKM. The CDR3 loop reads CASSNGWGYGYTF. DNA for the CDR3: TGTGCCAGCAGTAATGGGTGGGGCTATGGCTACACCTTC.

This clonotype has at least ten counts. This chain links TRBV6-2 or TRBV6-3 with TRBJ2-7; D tentatively fits TRBD1 or TRBD2 (6 bases each). The V gene's germline CDR1 is MNHEY and CDR2 SVGEGT. V was trimmed by 8 bases and J by 3 bases, leaving 14 bases between them. The CDR3 totals 13 residues. CDR3 in amino acids: CASSRGPYYEQYV. CDR3 DNA: TGTGCCAGCTCCCGGGGGCCCTACTACGAGCAGTACGTC.

In regard to this clonotype: It may be a read error: a sequence one base away is much more abundant. V is TRBV10-3 and J is TRBJ2-3, with no clear D. Germline V gene lookup returns CDR1 ENHRY and CDR2 SYGVKD. V was pared by 6 bases and J by 0 bases, with 19 bases between. The CDR3 is 17 residues long. The CDR3 spells CAIRVKTGSTSTDTQYF. CDR3 nucleotides: TGTGCCATCAGGGTGAAGACTGGAAGTACTAGCACAGATACGCAGTATTTT.

In its sample, this clonotype was seen many times. The genes are TRBV7-9 and TRBJ1-6; 7 nucleotides align to TRBD1. With 5 bases clipped from V and 9 bases from J, the junction kept 10 bases outside the gene matches. The germline V gene encodes CDR1 SEHNR and CDR2 FQNEAQ (reference sequence). The CDR3 spans 15 residues. The CDR3 here is CASSRNQGGGSPLHF. The CDR3 nucleotides are TGTGCCAGCAGCCGGAACCAGGGGGGGGGTTCACCCCTCCACTTT.

This clonotype was seen many times. The chain joins TRBV12-3 or TRBV12-4 to TRBJ1-1; possibly TRBD1 for D (6 bases). This CDR3 is built from 13 residues. V lost 6 bases and J 3 bases, leaving 11 bases between the germline ends. The CDR3 loop reads CASSRYRDTEAFF. The CDR3 region has the DNA TGTGCCAGCAGCCGTTACAGGGACACTGAAGCTTTCTTT.

This clonotype was recorded at least ten times. The chain employs TRBV6-5 and TRBJ1-6, with D hard to call. V lost 3 bases and J 5 bases, leaving 11 bases between the germline ends. This CDR3 spans 15 amino acids. Per germline, CDR1 MNHEY and CDR2 SVGAGI. CDR3 loop: CASSYDNQDNSPLHF. For the CDR3, the DNA is TGTGCCAGCAGTTATGATAACCAAGATAATTCACCCCTCCACTTT.

As regards this clonotype: The junction shows a germline mismatch at one end, possibly a read error. This chain connects TRBV29-1 to TRBJ2-1, with 9 bases identical to TRBD1. Germline V gene lookup returns CDR1 SQVTM and CDR2 ANQGSEA. This CDR3 region has 15 residues. The DNA of the CDR3 is TGCAGCGTCGAAGTATCCGGACAGGGGTCAAATGAGCAGTTCTTC. As protein: CSVEVSGQGSNEQFF.